This is a list of T cell receptor beta chains from one sample in a study of tumor and adjacent non-tumor tissue in lung cancer. MiXCR, run by TCRdb on the multiplex PCR reads, gives a single entry per CDR3 protein. Among around 99,000 distinct CDR3 sequences listed, around 75% were seen once. The sequencing input was lung tumor tissue. These receptors were taken from a woman in her sixties or seventies with non-small cell lung cancer. Both conserved end residues are part of each CDR3. D genes are given only for firm matches. Clone size, where shown, is once, few, many, or a class for clones that have expanded.

j_call: TRBJ2-1; d_call: TRBD2; v_call: TRBV4-3; clone_size: NA; cdr3_aa: CASSPAVTSGSIDEQFF; cdr3_nt: TGCGCCAGCAGCCCAGCAGTGACTAGCGGGAGTATTGATGAGCAGTTCTTC
j_call: TRBJ2-3; d_call: NA; v_call: TRBV6-1; clone_size: NA; cdr3_aa: CGSNESIKAQYF; cdr3_nt: TGTGGCAGCAATGAGTCCATTAAGGCGCAGTATTTT
j_call: TRBJ1-1; d_call: NA; v_call: TRBV5-1; clone_size: NA; cdr3_aa: CASSLEGVGKTFF; cdr3_nt: TGCGCCAGCAGCTTGGAAGGGGTAGGGAAAACTTTCTTT
j_call: TRBJ2-7; d_call: NA; v_call: TRBV2; clone_size: NA; cdr3_aa: CASSAIGRYVQYF; cdr3_nt: TGTGCCAGCAGTGCTATCGGACGCTACGTGCAGTACTTC
j_call: TRBJ1-1; d_call: NA; v_call: TRBV12-3/TRBV12-4; clone_size: NA; cdr3_aa: CASKLGDTGDTEAFF; cdr3_nt: TGTGCCAGCAAATTGGGAGATACTGGGGACACTGAAGCTTTCTTT
j_call: TRBJ1-1; d_call: NA; v_call: TRBV4-3; clone_size: NA; cdr3_aa: CTSGNPQGGAFF; cdr3_nt: TGCACCAGCGGCAACCCCCAGGGAGGAGCTTTCTTT
j_call: TRBJ2-6; d_call: NA; v_call: TRBV4-3; clone_size: NA; cdr3_aa: CAGSQEQGTEANVLTF; cdr3_nt: TGCGCCGGCAGCCAAGAACAGGGTACTGAGGCCAACGTCCTGACTTTC
j_call: TRBJ2-1; d_call: NA; v_call: TRBV11-2; clone_size: NA; cdr3_aa: CTSSLEPSYNEQFF; cdr3_nt: TGTACCAGCAGCTTAGAACCGTCCTACAATGAGCAGTTCTTC
j_call: TRBJ1-2; d_call: NA; v_call: TRBV6-6; clone_size: many; cdr3_aa: CASSQDSYGYTF; cdr3_nt: TGTGCCAGCAGTCAAGACAGTTATGGCTACACCTTC
j_call: TRBJ2-1; d_call: TRBD2; v_call: TRBV10-3; clone_size: NA; cdr3_aa: CANSPRGLALPTSNEQFF; cdr3_nt: TGTGCCAACAGTCCCCGGGGACTAGCGCTCCCCACCTCCAATGAGCAGTTCTTC
j_call: TRBJ2-1; d_call: NA; v_call: TRBV20-1; clone_size: many; cdr3_aa: CSAPQGGRRDEQFF; cdr3_nt: TGCAGTGCTCCCCAGGGGGGGAGGAGGGATGAGCAGTTCTTC
j_call: TRBJ2-3; d_call: NA; v_call: TRBV11-2; clone_size: once; cdr3_aa: CASRATGTAIDTQYF; cdr3_nt: TGTGCCAGCAGAGCAACCGGGACGGCCATAGATACGCAGTATTTT
j_call: TRBJ2-5; d_call: TRBD2; v_call: TRBV11-3; clone_size: NA; cdr3_aa: CASSPFLGLAGLYQETEYF; cdr3_nt: TGTGCCAGCAGCCCATTCCTGGGACTAGCGGGCCTGTATCAAGAGACCGAGTACTTC
j_call: TRBJ2-1; d_call: NA; v_call: TRBV19; clone_size: few; cdr3_aa: CASSIGAEGYNEQFF; cdr3_nt: TGTGCCAGTAGTATCGGAGCGGAGGGCTACAATGAGCAGTTCTTC
j_call: TRBJ2-1; d_call: TRBD2; v_call: TRBV20-1; clone_size: NA; cdr3_aa: CSARDFGTSGGESSYNEHFF; cdr3_nt: TGCAGTGCTAGAGATTTCGGGACTAGCGGGGGGGAAAGCTCCTACAATGAGCACTTCTTT
j_call: TRBJ2-3; d_call: NA; v_call: TRBV13; clone_size: few; cdr3_aa: CASSLEAGLDTQYF; cdr3_nt: TGTGCCAGCAGCTTAGAGGCCGGGTTAGATACGCAGTATTTT
j_call: TRBJ2-7; d_call: NA; v_call: TRBV11-2; clone_size: NA; cdr3_aa: CASSLEWGVEQYF; cdr3_nt: TGTGCCAGCAGCTTAGAATGGGGGGTTGAGCAGTACTTC
j_call: TRBJ1-1; d_call: NA; v_call: TRBV7-9; clone_size: NA; cdr3_aa: CASGDKGRNEAFF; cdr3_nt: TGTGCCAGCGGTGACAAGGGACGAAATGAAGCTTTCTTT
j_call: TRBJ1-1; d_call: NA; v_call: TRBV20-1; clone_size: NA; cdr3_aa: CSARGLGARRTEAFF; cdr3_nt: TGCAGTGCTAGAGGGCTGGGGGCTCGTCGGACTGAAGCTTTCTTT
j_call: TRBJ2-5; d_call: NA; v_call: TRBV7-9; clone_size: few; cdr3_aa: CASSLVRSGEETQYF; cdr3_nt: TGTGCCAGCAGCTTAGTACGGTCAGGGGAAGAGACCCAGTACTTC
j_call: TRBJ1-4; d_call: TRBD1; v_call: TRBV9; clone_size: NA; cdr3_aa: CASSPRQGEHEKLFF; cdr3_nt: TGTGCCAGCAGCCCCCGACAGGGAGAACATGAAAAACTGTTTTTT
j_call: TRBJ2-1; d_call: NA; v_call: TRBV11-3; clone_size: NA; cdr3_aa: CASRLGAGSYNEQFF; cdr3_nt: TGTGCCAGCAGGTTAGGCGCGGGTTCCTACAATGAGCAGTTCTTC
j_call: TRBJ2-1; d_call: NA; v_call: TRBV29-1; clone_size: NA; cdr3_aa: CSVLHLALDEQFF; cdr3_nt: TGCAGCGTGCTTCATCTAGCGCTCGATGAGCAGTTCTTC